A selection of T cell receptor beta chains follows, all from one sample in a study of human T cells and chemical hapten exposure. TCRdb redid the calling of the RACE reads with MiXCR, one entry per CDR3 protein. Here the sample spans some 360,000 distinct CDR3 sequences, 5.1% being singletons. Here the sequenced sample was whole blood, taken in connection with sensitization to the hapten diphenylcyclopropenone (DPC). These receptor sequences come from a woman aged 45-59 years with alopecia areata. Some clones in this sample may be carry-over from other donors' samples. CDR3s include the opening cysteine and the closing phenylalanine or tryptophan. The D gene is left open where the match is weak. Clone size reads once, few, many, or a class if the clone is expanded.

CDR3,DNA,V,size,J,length,D
CASSLNPVGLKETQYF,TGTGCCAGCAGTTTAAACCCAGTGGGTCTCAAAGAGACCCAGTACTTC,TRBV28,many,TRBJ2-5,16,-
CASSYYRDQPEKLFF,TGTGCCAGCAGCTACTACAGGGACCAACCTGAAAAACTGTTTTTT,TRBV12-3/TRBV12-4,many,TRBJ1-4,15,-
CASSLRGRFSLAKNIQYF,TGTGCCAGCAGTTTAAGGGGGCGTTTCTCTCTGGCCAAAAACATTCAGTACTTC,TRBV12-3/TRBV12-4,many,TRBJ2-4,18,TRBD1
CAWRVPNTEAFF,TGTGCCTGGAGAGTCCCGAACACTGAAGCTTTCTTT,TRBV30,few,TRBJ1-1,12,-
CASSYTGDSNTEAFF,TGTGCCAGCAGTTACACAGGGGACTCGAACACTGAAGCTTTCTTT,TRBV6-2/TRBV6-3,few,TRBJ1-1,15,TRBD1
CASSPLRGETQYF,TGTGCCAGCAGCCCTTTAAGGGGAGAGACCCAGTACTTC,TRBV7-8,few,TRBJ2-5,13,-
CASSLRGVYGYTF,TGTGCCAGCAGTTTGAGGGGGGTCTATGGCTACACCTTC,TRBV28,many,TRBJ1-2,13,-
CASSYGTGSYGYTF,TGTGCCAGCAGTTACGGCACGGGGAGCTATGGCTACACCTTC,TRBV6-5,many,TRBJ1-2,14,-
CASSQDRAGGPYNEQFF,TGCGCCAGCAGCCAAGATAGGGCGGGAGGGCCCTACAATGAGCAGTTCTTC,TRBV4-3,many,TRBJ2-1,17,TRBD2
CASRPLDRTPEQYF,TGTGCCAGCAGACCCTTGGACCGAACACCCGAGCAGTACTTC,TRBV27,many,TRBJ2-7,14,-